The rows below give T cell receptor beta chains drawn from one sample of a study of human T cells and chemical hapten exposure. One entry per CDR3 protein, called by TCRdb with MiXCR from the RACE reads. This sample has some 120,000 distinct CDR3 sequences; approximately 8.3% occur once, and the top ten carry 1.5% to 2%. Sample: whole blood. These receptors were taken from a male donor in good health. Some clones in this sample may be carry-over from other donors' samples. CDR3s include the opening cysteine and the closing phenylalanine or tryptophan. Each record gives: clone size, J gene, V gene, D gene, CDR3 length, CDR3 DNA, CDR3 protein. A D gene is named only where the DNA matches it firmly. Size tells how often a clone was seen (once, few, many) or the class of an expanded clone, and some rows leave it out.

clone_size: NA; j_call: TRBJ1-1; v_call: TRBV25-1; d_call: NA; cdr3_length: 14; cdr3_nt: TGTGCCAGCAGTGAAGTGGGTCTGAGCACTGAAGCTTTCTTT; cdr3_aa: CASSEVGLSTEAFF
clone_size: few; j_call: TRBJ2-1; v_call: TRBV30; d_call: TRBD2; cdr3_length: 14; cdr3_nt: TGTGCCTGGAGAGGTAGCGGGAGCTACAATGAGCAGTTCTTC; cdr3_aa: CAWRGSGSYNEQFF
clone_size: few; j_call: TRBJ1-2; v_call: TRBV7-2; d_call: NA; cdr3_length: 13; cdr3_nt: TGTGCCAGCAGCCCGGACGGAGGATATGGCTACACCTTC; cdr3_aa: CASSPDGGYGYTF
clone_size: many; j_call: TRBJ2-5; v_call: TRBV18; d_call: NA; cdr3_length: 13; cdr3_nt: TGTGCCAGCTCACCACAGGACCGGGAGACCCAGTACTTC; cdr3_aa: CASSPQDRETQYF
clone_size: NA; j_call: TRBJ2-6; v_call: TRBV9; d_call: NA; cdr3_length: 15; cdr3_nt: TGTGCCAGCAGCGAGCGCTTAACTGGGGCCAACGTCCTGACTTTC; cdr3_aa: CASSERLTGANVLTF
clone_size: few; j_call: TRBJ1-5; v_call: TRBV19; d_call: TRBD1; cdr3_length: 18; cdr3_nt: TGTGCCAGTAGTATAGATGTGGGACAGGGATCTAGCAATCAGCCCCAGCATTTT; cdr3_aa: CASSIDVGQGSSNQPQHF
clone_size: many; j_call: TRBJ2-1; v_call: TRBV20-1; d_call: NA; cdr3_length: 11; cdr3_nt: TGCAGTGCTAGAGAATTCAATGAGCAGTTCTTC; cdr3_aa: CSAREFNEQFF
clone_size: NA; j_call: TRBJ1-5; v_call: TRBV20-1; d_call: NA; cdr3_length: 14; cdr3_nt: TGCAGTGCTAGAGAACACAGGCCCAATCAGCCCCAGCATTTT; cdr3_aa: CSAREHRPNQPQHF
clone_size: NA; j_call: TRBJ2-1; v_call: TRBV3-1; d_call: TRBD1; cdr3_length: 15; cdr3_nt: TGTGCCAGCAGCCCACGACAGGGGGGGCGCAATGAGCAGTTCTTC; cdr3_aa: CASSPRQGGRNEQFF
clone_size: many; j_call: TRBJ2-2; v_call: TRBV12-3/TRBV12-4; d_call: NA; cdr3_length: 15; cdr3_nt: TGTGCCAGCAGTTCCGGGACTTTGAACACCGGGGAGCTGTTTTTT; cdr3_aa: CASSSGTLNTGELFF
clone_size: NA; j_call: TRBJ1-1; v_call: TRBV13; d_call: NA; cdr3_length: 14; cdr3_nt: TGTGCCAGCAGCTCTGGGGTGGGACGCACTGAAGCTTTCTTT; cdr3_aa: CASSSGVGRTEAFF
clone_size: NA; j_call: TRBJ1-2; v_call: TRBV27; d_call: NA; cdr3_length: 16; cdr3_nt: TGTGCCAGCAGTTTATCGGAGGGCGAGAGCTACTATGGCTACACCTTC; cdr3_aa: CASSLSEGESYYGYTF
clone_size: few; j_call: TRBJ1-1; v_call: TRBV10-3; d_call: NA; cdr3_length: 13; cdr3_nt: TGTGCCATCAGAGTCTCAGCGAACACTGAAGCTTTCTTT; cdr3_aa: CAIRVSANTEAFF
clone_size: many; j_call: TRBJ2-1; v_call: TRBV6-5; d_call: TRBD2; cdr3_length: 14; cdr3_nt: TGTGCCAGCAGTTACTTAGCGGGAGGACATGAGCAGTTCTTC; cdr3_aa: CASSYLAGGHEQFF
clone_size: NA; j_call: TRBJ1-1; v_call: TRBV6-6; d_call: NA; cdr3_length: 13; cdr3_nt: TGTGCCAGCATTACAGGGTTGAACACTGAAGCTTTCTTT; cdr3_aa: CASITGLNTEAFF
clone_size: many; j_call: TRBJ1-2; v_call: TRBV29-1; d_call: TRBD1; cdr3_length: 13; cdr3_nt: TGCAGCGTGGGACAGCCGTCATCAGTAGGCTACACCTTC; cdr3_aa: CSVGQPSSVGYTF
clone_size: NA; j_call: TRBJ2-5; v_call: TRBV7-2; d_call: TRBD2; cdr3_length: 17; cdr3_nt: TGTGCCAGCAGCTTAATACTAGCGGGGGGGCCTCAAGAGACCCAGTACTTC; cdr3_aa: CASSLILAGGPQETQYF
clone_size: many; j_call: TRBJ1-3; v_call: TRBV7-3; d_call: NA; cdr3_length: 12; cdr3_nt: TGTGCCAGCAGCGGCTCTGGAAACACCATATATTTT; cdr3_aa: CASSGSGNTIYF
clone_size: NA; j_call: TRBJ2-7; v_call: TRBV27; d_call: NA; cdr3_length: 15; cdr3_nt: TGTGCCAGCAGGGAAGGTTGGAGGGGGGGCAACGAGCAGTACTTC; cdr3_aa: CASREGWRGGNEQYF
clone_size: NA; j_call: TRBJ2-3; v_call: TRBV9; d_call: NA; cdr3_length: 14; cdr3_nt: TGTGCCAGCAGCGCCGGGACCAACACAGATACGCAGTATTTT; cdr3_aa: CASSAGTNTDTQYF
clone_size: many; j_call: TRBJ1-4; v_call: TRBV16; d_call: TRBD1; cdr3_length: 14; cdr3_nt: TGTGCCAGCAGCCCCCGGGACAGGGGGGAAAAACTGTTTTTT; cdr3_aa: CASSPRDRGEKLFF
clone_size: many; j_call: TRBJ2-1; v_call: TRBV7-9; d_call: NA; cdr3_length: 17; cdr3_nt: TGTGCCAGCAGCTCCCTCGGGTCGGGGGCCGTATTCAATGAGCAGTTCTTC; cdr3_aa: CASSSLGSGAVFNEQFF
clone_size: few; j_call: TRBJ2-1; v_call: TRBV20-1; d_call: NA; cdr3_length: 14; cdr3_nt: TGCAGTGCTAGGTCGTACACCTTGCCGAGTGAGCAGTTCTTC; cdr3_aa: CSARSYTLPSEQFF
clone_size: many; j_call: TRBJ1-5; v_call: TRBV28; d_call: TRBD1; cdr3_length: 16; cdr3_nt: TGTGCCAGCAGTTTACGGGACAGGGAGCCAGGACAGCCCCAGCATTTT; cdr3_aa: CASSLRDREPGQPQHF
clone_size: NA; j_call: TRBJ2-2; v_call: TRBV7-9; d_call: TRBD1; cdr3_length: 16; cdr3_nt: TGTGCCAGCACCGGTATCGACAGGGGTAACACCGGGGAGCTGTTTTTT; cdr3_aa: CASTGIDRGNTGELFF
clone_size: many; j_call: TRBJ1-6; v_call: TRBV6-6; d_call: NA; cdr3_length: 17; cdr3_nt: TGTGCCAGCAGTTACTCGCGGACGGCAGGGCGAAGATCACCCCTCCACTTT; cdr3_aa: CASSYSRTAGRRSPLHF
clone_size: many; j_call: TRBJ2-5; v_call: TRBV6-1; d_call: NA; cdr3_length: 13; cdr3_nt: TGTGCCAGCAGTGAATCCCTCGTGGAGACCCAGTACTTC; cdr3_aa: CASSESLVETQYF
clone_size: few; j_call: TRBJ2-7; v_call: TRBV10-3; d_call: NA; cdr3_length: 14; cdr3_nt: TGTGCCATCAGCTCTGTGGGGGACTCCTACGAGCAGTACTTC; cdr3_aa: CAISSVGDSYEQYF
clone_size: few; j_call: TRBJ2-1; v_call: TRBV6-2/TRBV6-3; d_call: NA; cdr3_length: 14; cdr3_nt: TGTGCCAGCAGTTACTCGACAGGTTACAATGAGCAGTTCTTC; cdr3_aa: CASSYSTGYNEQFF
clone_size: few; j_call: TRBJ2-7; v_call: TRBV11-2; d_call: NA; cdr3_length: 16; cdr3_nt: TGTGCCAGCAGCTCCCACCGGGGGCCGCTCCCCTACGAGCAGTACTTC; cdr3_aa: CASSSHRGPLPYEQYF
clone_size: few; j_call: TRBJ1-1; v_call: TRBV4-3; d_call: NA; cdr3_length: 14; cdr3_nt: TGCGCCAGCAGCCAACAACAGGGTTCCACTGAAGCTTTCTTT; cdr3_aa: CASSQQQGSTEAFF
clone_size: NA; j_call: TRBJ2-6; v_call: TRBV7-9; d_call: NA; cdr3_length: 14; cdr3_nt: TGTGCCAGCAGCTTGGACTCTGGGGCCAACGTCCTGACTTTC; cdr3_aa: CASSLDSGANVLTF
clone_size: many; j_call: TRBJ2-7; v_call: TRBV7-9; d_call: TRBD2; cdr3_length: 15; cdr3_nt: TGTGCCAGCAGCTCCACTAGCGGGAGAACCTACGAGCAGTACTTC; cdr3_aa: CASSSTSGRTYEQYF
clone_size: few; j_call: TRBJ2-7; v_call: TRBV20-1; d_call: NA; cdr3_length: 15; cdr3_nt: TGCAGTGTAAAAGGTTTTGGGGTTTACGTTTACGAGCAGTACTTC; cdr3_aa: CSVKGFGVYVYEQYF
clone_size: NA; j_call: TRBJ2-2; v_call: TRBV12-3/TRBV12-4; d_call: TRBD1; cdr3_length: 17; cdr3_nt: TGTGCCAGCAGAGGACAGGGAAGAAGGGCAAACACCGGGGAGCTGTTTTTT; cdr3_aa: CASRGQGRRANTGELFF
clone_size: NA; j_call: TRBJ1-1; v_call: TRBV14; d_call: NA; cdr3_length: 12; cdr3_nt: TGTGCCAGCAGCCAAGTTGGGGTTCCCACCAGCTTT; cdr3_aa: CASSQVGVPTSF
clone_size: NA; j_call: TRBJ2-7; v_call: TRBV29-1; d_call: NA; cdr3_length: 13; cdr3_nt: TGCAGCGTTGACCCAGGGGGGGAAGCCGAGCAGTACTTC; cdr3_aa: CSVDPGGEAEQYF
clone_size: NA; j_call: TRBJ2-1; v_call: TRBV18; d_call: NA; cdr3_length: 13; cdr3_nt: TGTGCCAGCTCACCACCCTTGGTGGAGGTGAAGTTCTTC; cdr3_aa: CASSPPLVEVKFF
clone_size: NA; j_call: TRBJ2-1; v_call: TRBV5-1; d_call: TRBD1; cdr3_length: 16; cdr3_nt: TGCGCCAGCAGCTCTCCGGGACAGGGGGCCGCGGATGAGCAGTTCTTC; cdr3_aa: CASSSPGQGAADEQFF
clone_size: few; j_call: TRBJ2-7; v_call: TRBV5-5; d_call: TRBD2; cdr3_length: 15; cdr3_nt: TGTGCCAGCAGCGGAAAAGGACTAGCGGGCTACGAGCAGTACTTC; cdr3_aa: CASSGKGLAGYEQYF
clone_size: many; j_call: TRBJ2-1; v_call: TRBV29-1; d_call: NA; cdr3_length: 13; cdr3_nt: TGCAGCGTTACCCTCTTGCCCTACAATGAGCAGTTCTTC; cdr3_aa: CSVTLLPYNEQFF
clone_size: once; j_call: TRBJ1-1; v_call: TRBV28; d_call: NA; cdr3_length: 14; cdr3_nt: TGTGCCAGCCGGGGTGGGTCAGTTAACACTGAAGCTTTCTTT; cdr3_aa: CASRGGSVNTEAFF
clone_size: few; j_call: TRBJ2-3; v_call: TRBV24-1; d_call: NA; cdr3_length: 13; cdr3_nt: TGTGCCACACGGGACGCCGGGACAGATACGCAGTATTTT; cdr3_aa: CATRDAGTDTQYF